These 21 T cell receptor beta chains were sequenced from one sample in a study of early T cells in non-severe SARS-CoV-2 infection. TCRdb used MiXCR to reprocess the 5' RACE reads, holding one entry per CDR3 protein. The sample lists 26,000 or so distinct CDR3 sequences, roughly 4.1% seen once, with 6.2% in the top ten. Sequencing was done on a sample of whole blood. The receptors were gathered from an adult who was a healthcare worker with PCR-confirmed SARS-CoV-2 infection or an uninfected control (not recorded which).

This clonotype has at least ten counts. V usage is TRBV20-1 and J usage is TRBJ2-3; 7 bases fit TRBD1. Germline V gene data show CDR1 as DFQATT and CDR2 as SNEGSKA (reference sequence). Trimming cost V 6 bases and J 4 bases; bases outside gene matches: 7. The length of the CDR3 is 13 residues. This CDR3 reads CSATFTGADTQYF. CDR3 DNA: TGCAGTGCAACCTTTACAGGGGCAGATACGCAGTATTTT.

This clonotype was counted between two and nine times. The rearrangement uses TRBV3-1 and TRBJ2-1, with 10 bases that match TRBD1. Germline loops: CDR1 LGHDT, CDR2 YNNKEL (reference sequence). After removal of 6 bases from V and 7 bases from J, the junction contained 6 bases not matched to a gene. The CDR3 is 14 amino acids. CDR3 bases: TGTGCCAGCAGTCCAGACAGGGGGCAGAATGAGCAGTTCTTC. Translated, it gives CASSPDRGQNEQFF.

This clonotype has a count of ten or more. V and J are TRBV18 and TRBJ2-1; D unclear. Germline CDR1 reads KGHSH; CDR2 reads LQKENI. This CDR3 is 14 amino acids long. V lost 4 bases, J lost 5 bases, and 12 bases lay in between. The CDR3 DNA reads TGTGCCAGCTCACACGGGCAACCGGACAATGAGCAGTTCTTC. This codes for CASSHGQPDNEQFF.

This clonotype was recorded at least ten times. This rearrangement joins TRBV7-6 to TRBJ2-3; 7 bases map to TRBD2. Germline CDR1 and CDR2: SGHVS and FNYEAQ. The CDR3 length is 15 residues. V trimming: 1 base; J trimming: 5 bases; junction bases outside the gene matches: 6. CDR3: CASSLDGGRGDTQYF. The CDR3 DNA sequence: TGTGCCAGCAGCTTAGATGGCGGGAGAGGAGATACGCAGTATTTT.

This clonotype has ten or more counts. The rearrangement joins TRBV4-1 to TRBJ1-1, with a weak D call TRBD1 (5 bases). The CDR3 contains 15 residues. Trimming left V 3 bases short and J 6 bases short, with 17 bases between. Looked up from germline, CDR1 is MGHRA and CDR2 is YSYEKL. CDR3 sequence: CASSHGWGGGAEAFF. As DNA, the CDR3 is TGCGCCAGCAGCCACGGCTGGGGTGGGGGTGCTGAAGCTTTCTTT.

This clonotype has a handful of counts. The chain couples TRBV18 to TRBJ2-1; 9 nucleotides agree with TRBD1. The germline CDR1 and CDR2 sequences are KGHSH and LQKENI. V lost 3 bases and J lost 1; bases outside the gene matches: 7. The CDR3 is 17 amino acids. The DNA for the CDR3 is TGTGCCAGCTCACCGACCCGGACAGGGGAGTCCTACAATGAGCAGTTCTTC. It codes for CASSPTRTGESYNEQFF.

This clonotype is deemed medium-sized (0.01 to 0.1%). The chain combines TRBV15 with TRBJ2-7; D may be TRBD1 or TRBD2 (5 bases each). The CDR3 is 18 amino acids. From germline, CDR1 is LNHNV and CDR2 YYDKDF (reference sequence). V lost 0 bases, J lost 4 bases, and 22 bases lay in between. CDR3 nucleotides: TGTGCCACCAGCAGAGACCTGCTGGGACCTATAAAGAGGTACGAGCAGTACTTC. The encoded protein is CATSRDLLGPIKRYEQYF.

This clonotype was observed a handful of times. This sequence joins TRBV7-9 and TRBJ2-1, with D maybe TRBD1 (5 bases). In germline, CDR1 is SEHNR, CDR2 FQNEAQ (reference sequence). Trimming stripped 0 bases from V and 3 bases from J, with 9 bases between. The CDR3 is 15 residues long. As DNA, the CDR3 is TGTGCCAGCAGCTTAGCAGGGGCCGGCTACAATGAGCAGTTCTTC. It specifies CASSLAGAGYNEQFF.

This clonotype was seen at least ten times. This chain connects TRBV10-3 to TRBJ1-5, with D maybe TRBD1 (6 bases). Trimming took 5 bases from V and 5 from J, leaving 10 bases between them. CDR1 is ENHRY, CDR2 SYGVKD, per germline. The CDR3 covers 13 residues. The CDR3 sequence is CAISTDSYQPQHF. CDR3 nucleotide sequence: TGTGCCATCAGTACGGACAGCTATCAGCCCCAGCATTTT.

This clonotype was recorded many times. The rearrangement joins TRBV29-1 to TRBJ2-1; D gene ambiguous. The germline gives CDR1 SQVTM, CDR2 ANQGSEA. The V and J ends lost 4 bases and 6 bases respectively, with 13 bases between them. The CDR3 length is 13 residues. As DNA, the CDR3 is TGCAGCGTTGTTCGCCTCCTTGGCAATGAGCAGTTCTTC. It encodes CSVVRLLGNEQFF.

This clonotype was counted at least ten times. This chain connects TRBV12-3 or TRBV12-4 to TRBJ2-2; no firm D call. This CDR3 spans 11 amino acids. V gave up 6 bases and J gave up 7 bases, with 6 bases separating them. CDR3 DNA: TGTGCCAGCAGCCTATTCGGGGAGCTGTTTTTT. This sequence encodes CASSLFGELFF.

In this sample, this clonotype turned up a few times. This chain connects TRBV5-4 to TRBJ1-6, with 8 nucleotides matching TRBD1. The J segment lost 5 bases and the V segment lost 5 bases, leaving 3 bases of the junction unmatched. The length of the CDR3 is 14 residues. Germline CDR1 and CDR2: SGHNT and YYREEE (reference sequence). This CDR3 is CASSSDRDNSPLHF. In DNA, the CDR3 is TGTGCCAGCAGTTCGGACAGGGATAATTCACCCCTCCACTTT.

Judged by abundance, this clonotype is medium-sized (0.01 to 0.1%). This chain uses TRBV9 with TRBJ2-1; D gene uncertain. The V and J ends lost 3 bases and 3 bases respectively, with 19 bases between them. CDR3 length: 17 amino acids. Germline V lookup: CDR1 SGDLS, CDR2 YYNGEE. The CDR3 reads CASSGEDQSSLYNEQFF. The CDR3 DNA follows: TGTGCCAGCAGCGGAGAGGACCAGAGTTCCCTCTACAATGAGCAGTTCTTC.

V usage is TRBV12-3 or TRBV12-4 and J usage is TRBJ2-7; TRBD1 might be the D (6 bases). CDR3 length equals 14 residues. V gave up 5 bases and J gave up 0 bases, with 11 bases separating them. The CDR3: CASSRQAPSYEQYF. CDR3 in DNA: TGTGCCAGCAGTCGACAGGCTCCCTCCTACGAGCAGTACTTC.

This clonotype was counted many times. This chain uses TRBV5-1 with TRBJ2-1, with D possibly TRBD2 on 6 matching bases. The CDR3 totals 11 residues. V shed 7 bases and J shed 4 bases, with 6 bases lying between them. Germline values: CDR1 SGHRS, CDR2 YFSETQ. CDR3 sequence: CASREYNEQFF. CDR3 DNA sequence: TGCGCCAGCCGGGAGTACAATGAGCAGTTCTTC.

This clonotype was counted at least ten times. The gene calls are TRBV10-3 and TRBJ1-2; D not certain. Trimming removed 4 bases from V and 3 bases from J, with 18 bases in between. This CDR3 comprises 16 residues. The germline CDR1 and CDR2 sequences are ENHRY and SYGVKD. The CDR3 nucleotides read TGTGCCATCAGTGCGCTTTCGCGGGATGGGGACTATGGCTACACCTTC. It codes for CAISALSRDGDYGYTF.

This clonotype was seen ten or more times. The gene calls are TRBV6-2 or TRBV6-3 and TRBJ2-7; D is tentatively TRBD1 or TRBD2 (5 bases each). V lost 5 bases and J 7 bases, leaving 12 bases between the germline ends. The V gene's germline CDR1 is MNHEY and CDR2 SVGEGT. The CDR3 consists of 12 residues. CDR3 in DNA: TGTGCCAGCAGTCCGGGACCGGGGGAGCAGTACTTC. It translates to CASSPGPGEQYF.

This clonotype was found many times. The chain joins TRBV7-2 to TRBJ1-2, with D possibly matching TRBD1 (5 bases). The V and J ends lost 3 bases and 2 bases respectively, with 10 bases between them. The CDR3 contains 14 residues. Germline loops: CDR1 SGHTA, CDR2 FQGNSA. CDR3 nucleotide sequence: TGTGCCAGCAGCTTCAGGGCACTGAACTATGGCTACACCTTC. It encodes CASSFRALNYGYTF.

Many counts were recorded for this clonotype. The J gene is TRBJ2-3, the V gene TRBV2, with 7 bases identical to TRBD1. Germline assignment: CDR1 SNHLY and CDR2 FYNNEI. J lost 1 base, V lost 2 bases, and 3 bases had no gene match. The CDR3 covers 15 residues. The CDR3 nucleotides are TGTGCCAGCAGTGAAATAAGGGGGCGCACAGATACGCAGTATTTT. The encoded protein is CASSEIRGRTDTQYF.

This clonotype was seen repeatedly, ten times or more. CDR3 loop: CASSQVTSSYNEQFF. CDR3 DNA: TGTGCCAGCAGCCAAGTAACAAGCTCCTACAATGAGCAGTTCTTC. The V gene is TRBV3-1, the J gene TRBJ2-1; D unclear. V was clipped by 1 base and J by 0 bases, with 7 bases between them. CDR3 length: 15 residues. Germline-derived CDR1 and CDR2 are LGHDT and YNNKEL (reference sequence).

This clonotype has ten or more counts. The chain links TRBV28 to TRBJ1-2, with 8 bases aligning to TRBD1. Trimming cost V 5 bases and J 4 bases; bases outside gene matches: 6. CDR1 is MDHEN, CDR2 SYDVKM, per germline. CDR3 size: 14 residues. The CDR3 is CASSPGQASYGYTF. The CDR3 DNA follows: TGTGCCAGCAGTCCGGGACAGGCATCCTATGGCTACACCTTC.